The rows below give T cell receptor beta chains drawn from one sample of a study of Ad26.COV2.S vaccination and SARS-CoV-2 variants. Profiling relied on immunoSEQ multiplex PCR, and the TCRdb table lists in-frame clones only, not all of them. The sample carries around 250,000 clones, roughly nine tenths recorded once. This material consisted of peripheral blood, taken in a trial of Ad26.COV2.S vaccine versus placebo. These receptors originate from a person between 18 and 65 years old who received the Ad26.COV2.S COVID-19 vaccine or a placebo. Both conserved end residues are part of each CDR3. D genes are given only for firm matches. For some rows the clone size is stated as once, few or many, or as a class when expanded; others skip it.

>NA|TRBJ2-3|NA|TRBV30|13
CAWSPGVLDTQYF
TGTGCCTGGAGTCCGGGGGTCCTAGATACGCAGTATTTT
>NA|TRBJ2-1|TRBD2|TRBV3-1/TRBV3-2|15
CASSQEGRLAGAEFF
TGTGCCAGCAGCCAAGAGGGAAGGCTAGCGGGGGCTGAGTTCTTC
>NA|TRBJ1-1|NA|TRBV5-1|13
CASSFQVHTEAFF
TGCGCCAGCAGCTTCCAGGTTCACACTGAAGCTTTCTTT
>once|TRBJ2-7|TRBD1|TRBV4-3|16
CASSQLPGQGSDEQYF
TGCGCCAGCAGCCAACTACCGGGACAGGGGTCAGACGAGCAGTACTTC
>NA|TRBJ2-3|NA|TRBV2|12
CASIEWSDTQYF
TGTGCCAGCATAGAGTGGTCAGATACGCAGTATTTT
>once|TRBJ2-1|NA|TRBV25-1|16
CASTRTDLSSYNEQFF
TGTGCCAGCACAAGGACGGACCTGAGCTCCTACAATGAGCAGTTCTTC
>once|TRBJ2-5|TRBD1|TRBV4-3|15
CASSPWTGGAEAQYF
TGCGCCAGCAGCCCTTGGACAGGGGGCGCAGAGGCCCAGTACTTC
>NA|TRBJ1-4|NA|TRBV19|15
CASSIAGLEGEKLFF
TGTGCCAGTAGTATAGCTGGCCTTGAGGGTGAAAAACTGTTTTTT
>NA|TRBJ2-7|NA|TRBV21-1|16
CASSPTSGGAAWEQYF
TGTGCTAGCAGCCCGACTAGCGGGGGGGCGGCCTGGGAGCAGTACTTC
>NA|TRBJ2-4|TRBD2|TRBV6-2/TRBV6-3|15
CASSTSGLAKNIQYF
TGTGCCAGCAGTACTAGCGGTCTAGCCAAAAACATTCAGTACTTC
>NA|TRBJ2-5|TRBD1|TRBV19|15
CASGRQGALEETQYF
TGTGCCAGTGGTCGACAGGGGGCGCTGGAAGAGACCCAGTACTTC
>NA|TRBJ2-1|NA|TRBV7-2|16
CASSLATVASYNEQFF
TGTGCCAGCAGCTTAGCCACAGTGGCCTCCTACAATGAGCAGTTCTTC
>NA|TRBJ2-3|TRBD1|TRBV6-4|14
CASSRDRGQDTQYF
TGTGCCAGCAGCCGGGACAGGGGGCAAGATACGCAGTATTTT
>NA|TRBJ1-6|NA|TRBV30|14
CAWSEGGYNSPLHF
TGTGCCTGGAGTGAAGGGGGCTATAATTCACCCCTCCACTTT
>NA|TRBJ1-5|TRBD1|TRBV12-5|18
CASGPRTGTAHVDQPQHF
TGTGCTAGTGGTCCCCGGACAGGGACGGCTCACGTCGATCAGCCCCAGCATTTT
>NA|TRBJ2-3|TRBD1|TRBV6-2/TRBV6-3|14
CASSTGVSTDTQYF
TGTGCCAGCAGCACAGGGGTGAGCACAGATACGCAGTATTTT
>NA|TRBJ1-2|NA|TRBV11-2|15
CASSPLASANYGYTF
TGTGCCAGCAGCCCCCTAGCGAGCGCTAACTATGGCTACACCTTC
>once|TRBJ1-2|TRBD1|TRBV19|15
CASSSRGQSNYGYTF
TGTGCCAGTAGTTCCCGGGGACAGTCGAACTATGGCTACACCTTC
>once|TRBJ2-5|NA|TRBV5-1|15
CASSVGEGHRETQYF
TGCGCCAGCAGCGTGGGGGAAGGGCACCGAGAGACCCAGTACTTC
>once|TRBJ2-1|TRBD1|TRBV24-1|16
CATSDYRTGGADEQFF
TGTGCCACCAGTGATTACAGGACAGGGGGTGCGGATGAGCAGTTCTTC
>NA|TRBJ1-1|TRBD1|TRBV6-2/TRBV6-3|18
CASSLLGLTGVEGTEAFF
TGTGCCAGCAGCCTTTTGGGCCTAACAGGGGTTGAGGGGACTGAAGCTTTCTTT
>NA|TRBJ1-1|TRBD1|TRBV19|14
CASTPGTGTTEAFF
TGTGCCAGTACCCCCGGGACAGGGACCACTGAAGCTTTCTTT
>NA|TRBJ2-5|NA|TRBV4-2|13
CASSQDQRETQYF
TGTGCCAGCAGCCAAGATCAACGCGAGACCCAGTACTTC
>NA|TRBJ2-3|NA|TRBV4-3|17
CASSQYLIGQSADTQYF
TGCGCCAGCAGCCAATACCTCATTGGGCAGTCGGCAGATACGCAGTATTTT
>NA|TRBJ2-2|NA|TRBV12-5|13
CASGFGGPRELFF
TGTGCTAGTGGTTTCGGGGGGCCCCGGGAGCTGTTTTTT
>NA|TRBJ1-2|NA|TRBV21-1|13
CASSSGTYDGYTF
TGTGCTAGCAGCAGCGGGACGTACGATGGCTACACCTTC
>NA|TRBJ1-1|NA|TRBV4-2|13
CASSQDSGIEAFF
TGTGCCAGCAGCCAAGACAGCGGAATTGAAGCTTTCTTT
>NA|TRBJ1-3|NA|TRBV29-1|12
CSVGTAGNTIYF
TGCAGCGTGGGGACTGCCGGAAACACCATATATTTT
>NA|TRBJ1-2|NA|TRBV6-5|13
CASSYFGLQGYTF
TGTGCCAGCAGTTACTTCGGACTTCAAGGCTACACCTTC
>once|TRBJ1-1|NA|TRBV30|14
CAWSVLRMNTEAFF
TGTGCCTGGAGTGTACTCCGCATGAACACTGAAGCTTTCTTT
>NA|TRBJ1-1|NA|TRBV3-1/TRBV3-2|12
CASSQGPSEAFF
TGTGCCAGCAGCCAAGGGCCCTCTGAAGCTTTCTTT
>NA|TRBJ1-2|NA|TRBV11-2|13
CASSDPGRGGYTF
TGTGCCAGCAGCGATCCCGGGCGCGGAGGCTACACCTTC
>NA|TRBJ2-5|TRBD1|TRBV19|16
CASSLGLGQGEETQYF
TGTGCCAGTAGCCTGGGGTTGGGACAGGGGGAAGAGACCCAGTACTTC
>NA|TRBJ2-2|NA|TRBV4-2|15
CASSQGQGKPGELFF
TGTGCCAGCAGCCAAGGCCAAGGGAAACCCGGGGAGCTGTTTTTT
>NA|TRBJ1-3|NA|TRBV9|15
CASRWEGVSGNTIYF
TGTGCCAGCCGGTGGGAAGGGGTCTCTGGAAACACCATATATTTT
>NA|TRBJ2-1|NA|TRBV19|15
CASSETGTPGDEQFF
TGTGCCAGTAGTGAGACCGGAACACCAGGCGATGAGCAGTTCTTC
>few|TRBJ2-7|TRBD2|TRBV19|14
CASVSGGASYEQYF
TGTGCCAGTGTTAGCGGGGGCGCCTCCTACGAGCAGTACTTC
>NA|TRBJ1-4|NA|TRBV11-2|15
CASSEGSTPNEKLFF
TGTGCCAGCAGCGAAGGATCTACCCCTAATGAAAAACTGTTTTTT
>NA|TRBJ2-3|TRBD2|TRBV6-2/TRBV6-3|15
CASSLGGIGTDTQYF
TGTGCCAGCAGCCTGGGGGGGATAGGCACAGATACGCAGTATTTT
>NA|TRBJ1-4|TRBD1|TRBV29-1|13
CSAGQGGNEKLFF
TGCAGCGCTGGACAGGGGGGAAACGAAAAACTGTTTTTT
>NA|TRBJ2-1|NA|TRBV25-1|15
CASSESQGLRNEQFF
TGTGCCAGCAGTGAATCCCAAGGACTCCGAAATGAGCAGTTCTTC
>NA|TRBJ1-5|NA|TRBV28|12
CASSALGQPQHF
TGTGCCAGCAGCGCCCTCGGTCAGCCCCAGCATTTT
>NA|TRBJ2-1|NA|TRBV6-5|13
CASSRRAYNEQFF
TGTGCCAGCAGTCGGAGAGCCTACAATGAGCAGTTCTTC
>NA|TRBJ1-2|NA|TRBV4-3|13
CASSQTELGGYTF
TGCGCCAGCAGCCAAACAGAGTTGGGTGGCTACACCTTC
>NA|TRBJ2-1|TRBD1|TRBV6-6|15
CASRTGTGSPSEQFF
TGTGCCAGCAGGACCGGGACAGGGAGTCCTAGTGAGCAGTTCTTC
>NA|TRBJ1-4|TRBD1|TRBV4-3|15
CASSARDRINEKLFF
TGCGCCAGCAGCGCCCGGGACAGAATTAATGAAAAACTGTTTTTT
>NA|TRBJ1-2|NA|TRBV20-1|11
CSAKGIDGYTF
TGCAGTGCCAAGGGGATTGATGGCTACACCTTC
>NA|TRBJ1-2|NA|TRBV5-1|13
CASSPGWSYGYTF
TGCGCCAGCAGCCCCGGGTGGAGCTATGGCTACACCTTC
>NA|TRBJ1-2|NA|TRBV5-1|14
CASSLVSNNYGYTF
TGCGCCAGCAGCTTGGTCAGCAATAACTATGGCTACACCTTC
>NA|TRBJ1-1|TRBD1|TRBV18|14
CASSPPIGGAGAFF
TGTGCCAGCTCACCACCGATAGGGGGCGCAGGAGCTTTCTTT